This entry concerns a single T cell receptor (beta chain). Antigen unknown. TCRdb independently ran MiXCR on the RT-PCR reads; one entry per CDR3 protein. The table shows approximately 520,000 distinct CDR3 sequences, with roughly 23% occurring only once. This specimen comes from a study of response to subunit inactivated influenza vaccine. The CDR3 is 15 residues long. The germline V gene has CDR1 LGHDT and CDR2 YNNKEL (reference sequence). Trimming took off 4 bases at V and 0 bases at J, with 13 bases between the two ends. Study-wide results and limits: Authors suggested few new T cells are recruited by each seasonal influenza vaccination.

This receptor was obtained from a man between 45 and 60 years old who received an inactivated influenza vaccine. V usage is TRBV3-1 and J usage is TRBJ2-7; maybe TRBD2 (6 bases). The specimen was CD4+ T cells sorted from PBMCs, collected less than 6 days after vaccination. The CDR3 protein is CASSLEGRRSYEQYF. The DNA for the CDR3 is TGTGCCAGCAGCCTGGAGGGACGTCGCTCCTACGAGCAGTACTTC.